This T cell receptor beta chain is drawn from a study of T cell repertoires in cytomegalovirus infection. TCRdb re-called the reads through MiXCR, storing one row per CDR3 protein. This sample yields fewer than 850,000 distinct CDR3 sequences, of which almost 30% are seen a single time; about 12% belongs to the top ten. Comment on this clonotype: The antigen remains unidentified.

The receptor was isolated from a human donor in good health (CMV status not recorded). Some clones in this sample may be carry-over from other donors' samples. The specimen was cultured CD8+ T cells from PBMCs, collected from culture after CMV antigen stimulation.

The CDR3 here is CASSLGWAQPQHF. As DNA, the CDR3 is TGTGCCAGCAGTTTAGGATGGGCTCAGCCCCAGCATTTT. The V call is TRBV27, the J call TRBJ1-5; D is unclear. Trimming took 2 bases from V and 6 from J, leaving 8 bases between them. The germline gives CDR1 MNHEY, CDR2 SMNVEV (reference sequence). The CDR3 has 13 residues.